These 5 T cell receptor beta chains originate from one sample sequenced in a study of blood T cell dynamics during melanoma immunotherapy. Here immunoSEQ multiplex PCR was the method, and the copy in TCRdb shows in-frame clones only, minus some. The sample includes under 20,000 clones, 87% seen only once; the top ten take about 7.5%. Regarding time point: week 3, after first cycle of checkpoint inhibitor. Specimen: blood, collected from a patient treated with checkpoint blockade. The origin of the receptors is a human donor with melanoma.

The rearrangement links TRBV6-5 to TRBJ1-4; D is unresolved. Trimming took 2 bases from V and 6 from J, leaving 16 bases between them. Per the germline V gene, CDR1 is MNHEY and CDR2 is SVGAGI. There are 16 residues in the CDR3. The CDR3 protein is CASSYGSSSFHEKLFF. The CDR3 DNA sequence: TGTGCCAGCAGTTACGGCTCGTCCAGCTTCCATGAAAAACTGTTTTTT.

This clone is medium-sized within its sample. CDR3 sequence (DNA): TGTGCCATCAGTGTGGCGGGCCCGAGGCAGTACTTC. As protein: CAISVAGPRQYF. The genes are TRBV10-3 and TRBJ2-7, with D perhaps TRBD2 (5 bases). V was cut by 4 bases and J by 9 bases, with 13 bases left in between. CDR3 length: 12 amino acids. Per the germline V gene, CDR1 is ENHRY and CDR2 is SYGVKD.

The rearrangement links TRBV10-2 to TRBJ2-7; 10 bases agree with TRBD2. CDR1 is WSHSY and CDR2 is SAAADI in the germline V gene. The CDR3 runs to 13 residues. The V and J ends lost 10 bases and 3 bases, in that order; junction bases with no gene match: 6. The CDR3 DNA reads TGCGCCACGGGGGCTAGCGGGAGCTACGAGCAGTACTTC. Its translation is CATGASGSYEQYF.

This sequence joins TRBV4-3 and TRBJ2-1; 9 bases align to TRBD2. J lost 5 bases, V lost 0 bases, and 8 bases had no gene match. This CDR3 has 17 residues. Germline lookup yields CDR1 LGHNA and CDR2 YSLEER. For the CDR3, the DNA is TGCGCCAGCAGCCAAGAATTTGGACTAGCGCTCGACAATGAGCAGTTCTTC. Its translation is CASSQEFGLALDNEQFF.

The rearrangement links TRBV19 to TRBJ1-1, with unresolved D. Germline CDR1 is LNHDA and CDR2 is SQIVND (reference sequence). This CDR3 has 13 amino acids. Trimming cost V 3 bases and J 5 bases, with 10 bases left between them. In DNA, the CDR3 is TGTGCCAGTAGTATTCCCCGGAGAACTGAAGCTTTCTTT. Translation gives CASSIPRRTEAFF.